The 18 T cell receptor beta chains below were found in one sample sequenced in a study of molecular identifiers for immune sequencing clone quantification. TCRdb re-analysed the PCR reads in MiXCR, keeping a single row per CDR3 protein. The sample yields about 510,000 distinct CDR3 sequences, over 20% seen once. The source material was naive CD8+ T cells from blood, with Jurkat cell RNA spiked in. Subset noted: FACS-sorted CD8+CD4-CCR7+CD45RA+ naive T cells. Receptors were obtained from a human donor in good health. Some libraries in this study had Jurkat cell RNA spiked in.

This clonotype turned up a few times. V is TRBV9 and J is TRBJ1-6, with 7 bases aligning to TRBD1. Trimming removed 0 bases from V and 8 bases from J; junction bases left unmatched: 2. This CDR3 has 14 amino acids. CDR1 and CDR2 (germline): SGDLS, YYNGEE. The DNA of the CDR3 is TGTGCCAGCAGCGTAGGGGACAGTCATTCACCCCTCCACTTT. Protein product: CASSVGDSHSPLHF.

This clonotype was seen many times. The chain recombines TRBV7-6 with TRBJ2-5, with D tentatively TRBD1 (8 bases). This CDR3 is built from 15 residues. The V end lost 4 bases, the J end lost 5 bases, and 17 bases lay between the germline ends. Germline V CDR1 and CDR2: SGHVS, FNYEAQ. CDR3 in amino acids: CASSYADREGETQYF. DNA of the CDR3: TGTGCCAGCAGCTACGCGGACAGGGAGGGGGAGACCCAGTACTTC.

The CDR3 loop is CASSQDWAGSTDTQYF. The CDR3 nucleotides read TGCGCCAGCAGCCAAGATTGGGCGGGGAGCACAGATACGCAGTATTTT. This sequence joins TRBV4-3 and TRBJ2-3, with a weak D call TRBD2 (6 bases). V lost 0 bases to trimming and J lost 0 bases, with 10 bases between them. Germline V gene lookup returns CDR1 LGHNA and CDR2 YSLEER. This CDR3 contains 16 residues.

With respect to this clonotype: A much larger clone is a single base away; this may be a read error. Here the CDR3 reads CASGNPWGESGANVLTF. In nucleotides, the CDR3 is TGTGCCAGCGGTAACCCCTGGGGGGAGTCTGGGGCCAACGTCCTGACTTTC. The rearrangement joins TRBV28 to TRBJ2-6, with D tentatively TRBD2 (6 bases). The CDR3 totals 17 residues. V lost 8 bases and J lost 1, with 18 bases in between. Germline V gene sequence: CDR1 MDHEN, CDR2 SYDVKM.

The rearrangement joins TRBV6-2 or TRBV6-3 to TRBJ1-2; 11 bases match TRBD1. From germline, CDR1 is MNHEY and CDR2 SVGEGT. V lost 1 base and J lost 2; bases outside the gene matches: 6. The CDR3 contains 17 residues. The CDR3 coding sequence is TGTGCCAGCAGTTACTTGGACAGGGGGCGACGGAACTATGGCTACACCTTC. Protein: CASSYLDRGRRNYGYTF.

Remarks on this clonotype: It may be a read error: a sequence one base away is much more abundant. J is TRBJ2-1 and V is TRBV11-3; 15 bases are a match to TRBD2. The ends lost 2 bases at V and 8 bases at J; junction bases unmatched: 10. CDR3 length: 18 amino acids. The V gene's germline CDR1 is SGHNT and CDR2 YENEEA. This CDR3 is CASSLSPGLAGGPYEQFF. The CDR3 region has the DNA TGTGCCAGCAGCTTAAGTCCCGGACTAGCGGGAGGGCCTTATGAGCAGTTCTTC.

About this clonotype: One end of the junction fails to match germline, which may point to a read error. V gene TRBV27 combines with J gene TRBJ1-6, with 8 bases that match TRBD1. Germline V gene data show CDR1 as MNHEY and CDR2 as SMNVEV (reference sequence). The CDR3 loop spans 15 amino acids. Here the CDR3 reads CASSLTGTGFSPLRF. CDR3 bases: TGTGCCAGCAGTTTGACCGGGACAGGCTTTTCACCCCTCCGCTTT.

Here the CDR3 DNA reads TGTGCCAGCAGTTACGTGCAGGGCCCCCCCTACAATGAGCAGTTCTTC. Its translation is CASSYVQGPPYNEQFF. V is TRBV6-2 or TRBV6-3 and J is TRBJ2-1, with a possible D match to TRBD1 (5 bases). Trimming removed 2 bases from V and 2 bases from J, with 13 bases in between. Looked up from germline, CDR1 is MNHEY and CDR2 is SVGEGT. CDR3 length equals 16 residues.

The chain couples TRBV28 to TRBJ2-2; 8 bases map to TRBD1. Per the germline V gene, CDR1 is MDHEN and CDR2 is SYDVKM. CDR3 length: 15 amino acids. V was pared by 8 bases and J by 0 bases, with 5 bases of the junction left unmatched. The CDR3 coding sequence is TGTGCCAGCTATGGGGGACAGGCGAACACCGGGGAGCTGTTTTTT. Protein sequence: CASYGGQANTGELFF.

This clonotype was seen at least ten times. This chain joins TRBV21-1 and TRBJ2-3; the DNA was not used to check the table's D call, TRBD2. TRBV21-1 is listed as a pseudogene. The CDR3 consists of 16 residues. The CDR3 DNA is TGTGCCAGCATCCTATACGCCACAGCGGACGCAGATACGCAGTATTTT. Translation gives CASILYATADADTQYF.

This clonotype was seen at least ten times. The CDR3 DNA follows: TGTGCCAGCAGCTCTACAGGGAACGGGGTTCACTACGAGCAGTACTTC. It translates to CASSSTGNGVHYEQYF. The V call is TRBV6-2 or TRBV6-3, the J call TRBJ2-7; D perhaps matches TRBD1 (6 bases). With 6 bases removed from V and 3 bases from J, the gap between germline ends came to 21 bases. Germline V gene lookup returns CDR1 MNHEY and CDR2 SVGEGT. The CDR3 totals 16 residues.

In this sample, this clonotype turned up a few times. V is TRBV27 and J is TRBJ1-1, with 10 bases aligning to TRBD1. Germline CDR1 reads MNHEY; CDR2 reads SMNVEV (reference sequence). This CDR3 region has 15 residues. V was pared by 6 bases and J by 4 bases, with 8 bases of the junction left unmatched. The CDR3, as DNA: TGTGCCAGCAGCCTAGCGGGACAGGGGACCACTGAAGCTTTCTTT. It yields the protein CASSLAGQGTTEAFF.

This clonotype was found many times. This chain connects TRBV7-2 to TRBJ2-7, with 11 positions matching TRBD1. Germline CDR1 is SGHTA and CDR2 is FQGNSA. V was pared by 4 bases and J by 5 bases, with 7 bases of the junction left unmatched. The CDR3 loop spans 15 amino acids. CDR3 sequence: CASSSMDRGPDEQYF. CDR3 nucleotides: TGTGCCAGCAGCTCAATGGACAGGGGGCCTGACGAGCAGTACTTC.

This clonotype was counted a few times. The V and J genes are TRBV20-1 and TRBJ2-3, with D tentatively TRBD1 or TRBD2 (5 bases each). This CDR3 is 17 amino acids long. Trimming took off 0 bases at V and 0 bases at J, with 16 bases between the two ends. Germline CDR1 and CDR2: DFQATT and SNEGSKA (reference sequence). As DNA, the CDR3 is TGCAGTGCTAGAGATCTTACCGGGACGGCTAGCACAGATACGCAGTATTTT. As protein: CSARDLTGTASTDTQYF.

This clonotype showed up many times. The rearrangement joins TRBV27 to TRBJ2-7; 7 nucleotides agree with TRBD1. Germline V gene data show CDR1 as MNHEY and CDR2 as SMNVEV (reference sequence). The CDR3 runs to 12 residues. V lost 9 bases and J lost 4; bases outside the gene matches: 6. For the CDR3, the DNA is TGTGCCAGTTCCGGGACAGCATACGAGCAGTACTTC. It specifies CASSGTAYEQYF.

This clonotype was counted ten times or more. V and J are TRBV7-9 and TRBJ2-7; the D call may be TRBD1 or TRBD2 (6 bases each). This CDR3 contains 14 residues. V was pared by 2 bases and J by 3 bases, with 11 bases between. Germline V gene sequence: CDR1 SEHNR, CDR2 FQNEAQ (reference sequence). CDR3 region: CASSLTGARYEQYF. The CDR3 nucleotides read TGTGCCAGCAGCTTAACGGGGGCGCGCTACGAGCAGTACTTC.

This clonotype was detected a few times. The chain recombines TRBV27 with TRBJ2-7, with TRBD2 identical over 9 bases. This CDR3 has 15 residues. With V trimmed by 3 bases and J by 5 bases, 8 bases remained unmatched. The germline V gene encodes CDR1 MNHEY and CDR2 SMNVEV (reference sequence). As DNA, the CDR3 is TGTGCCAGCAGTTTGGCTAGCGGGGTGGTCGACGAGCAGTACTTC. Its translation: CASSLASGVVDEQYF.

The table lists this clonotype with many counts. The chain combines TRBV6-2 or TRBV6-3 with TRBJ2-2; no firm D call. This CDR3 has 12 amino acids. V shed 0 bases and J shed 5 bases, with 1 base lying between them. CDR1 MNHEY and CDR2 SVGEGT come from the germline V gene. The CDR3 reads CASSYSTGELFF. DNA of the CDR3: TGTGCCAGCAGTTACTCGACCGGGGAGCTGTTTTTT.